The 14 T cell receptor beta chains below come from one sample, sequenced in a study of T cells in Graves' hyperthyroidism and ophthalmopathy. The source material, RNA transcripts, was used to amplify TCR beta CDR3 regions. During a first-round RT-PCR of the TCR CDR3, the HTBI primer set was used. TCRdb fed the multiplex PCR reads into MiXCR, producing one record per CDR3 protein. The data contain around 660,000 distinct CDR3 sequences, about 45% of them seen just once; the ten biggest clones take up under 8.5%. Sequencing used peripheral blood or thyroid tissue (not recorded which). The receptor set was obtained from an adult man with Graves' disease, either hyperthyroidism or ophthalmopathy (not recorded which).

The V and J genes are TRBV29-1 and TRBJ2-3; no firm D call. Trimming cost V 7 bases and J 6 bases, with 11 bases left between them. The V gene's germline CDR1 is SQVTM and CDR2 ANQGSEA. The CDR3 covers 11 residues. The CDR3 reads CSGSSSDTQYF. CDR3 coding DNA: TGCAGCGGAAGCTCCTCGGATACGCAGTATTTT.

This clonotype was recorded a few times. This chain joins TRBV15 and TRBJ2-5; the D gene is possibly TRBD2 (5 bases). The V gene's germline CDR1 is LNHNV and CDR2 YYDKDF (reference sequence). The V end lost 0 bases, the J end lost 4 bases, and 9 bases lay between the germline ends. This CDR3 comprises 14 residues. In nucleotides, the CDR3 is TGTGCCACCAGCAGAGATTGGGCGGGAGAGACCCAGTACTTC. Protein: CATSRDWAGETQYF.

This sequence joins TRBV15 and TRBJ1-4; D is perhaps TRBD1 (6 bases). CDR1 LNHNV and CDR2 YYDKDF come from the germline V gene (reference sequence). Trimming removed 3 bases at V and 8 bases at J, with 13 bases between. The CDR3 runs to 14 residues. In DNA form, the CDR3 reads TGTGCCACCAGCAGTGCGGGGCAGGGGGAAAAACTGTTTTTT. As protein: CATSSAGQGEKLFF.

This clonotype occurred many times. This sequence joins TRBV4-1 and TRBJ2-7; possibly TRBD2 for D (5 bases). CDR1 is MGHRA and CDR2 is YSYEKL in the germline V gene. Deletions cut 1 base from V and 1 base from J, with 11 bases between. The CDR3 is made up of 15 amino acids. The CDR3 DNA reads as TGCGCCAGCAGCCAAGTCGCGAGGGCGTCCTACGAGCAGTACTTC. Its translation: CASSQVARASYEQYF.

The chain joins TRBV20-1 to TRBJ1-1; no firm D call. The germline V and J ends were trimmed by 6 bases and 5 bases, with 10 bases remaining between them. The CDR3 is made up of 11 amino acids. Germline values: CDR1 DFQATT, CDR2 SNEGSKA (reference sequence). The CDR3 DNA reads TGCAGTGCATCGAAAAAGACTGAAGCTTTCTTT. The encoded protein is CSASKKTEAFF.

This chain links TRBV5-1 with TRBJ1-1; no firm D call. The V gene lost 4 bases and the J gene lost 7 bases, with 17 bases spanning the gap. The CDR3 consists of 14 residues. The V gene's germline CDR1 is SGHRS and CDR2 YFSETQ. The CDR3 DNA reads as TGCGCCAGCAGCGTCCCCGGACCTCAGGATGAAGCTTTCTTT. Translated, it gives CASSVPGPQDEAFF.

In the case of this clonotype: A junction end diverges from the germline sequence, so it may reflect a read error. The chain carries TRBV5-5 and TRBJ1-1; D is ambiguous. The CDR3 has 13 amino acids. Germline V gene data show CDR1 as SGHKS and CDR2 as YYEKEE (reference sequence). The CDR3 nucleotides are TGCGCCAGCAGCTTGGGGTCGACTCAGGTAGCTTTCTTT. Translating it yields CASSLGSTQVAFF.

The CDR3 is CSADGGGPAREQYF. CDR3 DNA: TGCAGTGCCGACGGGGGAGGCCCCGCTCGCGAGCAGTACTTC. The genes are TRBV20-1 and TRBJ2-7, with a possible D match to TRBD2 (6 bases). The germline V and J ends were trimmed by 6 bases and 6 bases, with 21 bases remaining between them. The CDR3 spans 14 residues. CDR1 DFQATT and CDR2 SNEGSKA come from the germline V gene (reference sequence).

The V and J genes are TRBV7-8 and TRBJ1-2, with D possibly matching TRBD1 (6 bases). This CDR3 spans 16 amino acids. CDR1 is SGHVS and CDR2 is FQNEAQ in the germline V gene. V dropped 2 bases and J dropped 2 bases, with 15 bases sitting between them. CDR3 amino acids: CASSLTGGGGNYGYTF. The CDR3, as DNA: TGTGCCAGCAGCTTAACTGGGGGCGGAGGAAACTATGGCTACACCTTC.

The table lists this clonotype with a few counts. V usage is TRBV7-2 and J usage is TRBJ2-7; 10 bases fit TRBD2. After removal of 2 bases from V and 2 bases from J, the junction contained 9 bases not matched to a gene. The CDR3 length is 17 residues. Germline V gene sequence: CDR1 SGHTA, CDR2 FQGNSA. The CDR3 region has the DNA TGTGCCAGCAGCTTATTGGGGCTAGCGGGAGAGCCCTACGAGCAGTACTTC. It codes for CASSLLGLAGEPYEQYF.

This clonotype was counted a few times. This rearrangement joins TRBV2 to TRBJ1-6; no firm D call. V lost 10 bases and J lost 7, with 14 bases in between. Germline V lookup: CDR1 SNHLY, CDR2 FYNNEI. CDR3 length: 13 residues. In DNA, the CDR3 is TGTGCCACTCACAGAGGGCTGAATTCACCCCTCCACTTT. Amino acids: CATHRGLNSPLHF.

V is TRBV10-3 and J is TRBJ1-5, with 8 positions matching TRBD1. V lost 10 bases and J lost 6; bases outside the gene matches: 2. Per the germline V gene, CDR1 is ENHRY and CDR2 is SYGVKD. CDR3 length: 11 residues. The CDR3 DNA sequence: TGTGCCACAGGGGGCACTCAGCCCCAGCATTTT. Amino acids: CATGGTQPQHF.

The V and J genes are TRBV20-1 and TRBJ1-5; D possibly corresponds to TRBD1 (5 bases). Per the germline V gene, CDR1 is DFQATT and CDR2 is SNEGSKA (reference sequence). CDR3 length: 15 amino acids. V gave up 6 bases and J gave up 4 bases, with 19 bases separating them. CDR3 in amino acids: CSAIKGSQLNQPQHF. Written as DNA, the CDR3 is TGCAGTGCCATCAAGGGGAGCCAGTTAAATCAGCCCCAGCATTTT.

The rearrangement links TRBV5-1 to TRBJ1-1, with D perhaps TRBD1 (5 bases). The CDR3 has 15 residues. CDR1 and CDR2 from the germline V gene are SGHRS and YFSETQ. Trimming stripped 1 base from V and 4 bases from J, with 14 bases between. CDR3 sequence (DNA): TGCGCCAGCAGCTTGTCAGGGATTAGTCTCACTGAAGCTTTCTTT. This sequence encodes CASSLSGISLTEAFF.